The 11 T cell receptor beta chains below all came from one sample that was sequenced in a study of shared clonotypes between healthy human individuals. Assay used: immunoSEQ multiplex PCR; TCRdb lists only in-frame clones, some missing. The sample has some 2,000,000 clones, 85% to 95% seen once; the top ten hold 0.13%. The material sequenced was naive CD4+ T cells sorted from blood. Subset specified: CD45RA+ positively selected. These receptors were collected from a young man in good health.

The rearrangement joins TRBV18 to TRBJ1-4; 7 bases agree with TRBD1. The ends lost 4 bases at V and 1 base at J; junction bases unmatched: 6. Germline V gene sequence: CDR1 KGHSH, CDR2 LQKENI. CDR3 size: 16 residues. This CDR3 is CASSRLQGGTNEKLFF. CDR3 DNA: TGTGCCAGCTCACGACTCCAGGGGGGAACTAATGAAAAACTGTTTTTT.

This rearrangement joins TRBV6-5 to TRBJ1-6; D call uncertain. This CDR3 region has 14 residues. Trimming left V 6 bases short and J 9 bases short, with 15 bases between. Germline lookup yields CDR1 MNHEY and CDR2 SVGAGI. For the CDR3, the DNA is TGTGCCAGCAGCCCGCTGAAGGGCGGTTCACCCCTCCACTTT. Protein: CASSPLKGGSPLHF.

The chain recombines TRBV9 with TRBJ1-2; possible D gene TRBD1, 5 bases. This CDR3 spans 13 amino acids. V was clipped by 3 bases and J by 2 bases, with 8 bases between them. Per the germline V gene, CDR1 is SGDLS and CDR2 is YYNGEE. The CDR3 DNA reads TGTGCCAGCAGCGGGCGGGGCAACTATGGCTACACCTTC. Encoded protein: CASSGRGNYGYTF.

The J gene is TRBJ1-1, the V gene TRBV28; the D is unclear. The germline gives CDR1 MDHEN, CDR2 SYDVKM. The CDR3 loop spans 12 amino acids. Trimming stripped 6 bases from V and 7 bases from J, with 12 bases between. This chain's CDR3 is CASSALGLEAFF. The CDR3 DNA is TGTGCCAGCAGCGCATTGGGCCTTGAAGCTTTCTTT. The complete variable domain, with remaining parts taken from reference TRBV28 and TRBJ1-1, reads DVKVTQSSRYLVKRTGEKVFLECVQDMDHENMFWYRQDPGLGLRLIYFSYDVKMKEKGDIPEGYSVSREKKERFSLILESASTNQTSMYLCASSALGLEAFFGQGTRLTVV.

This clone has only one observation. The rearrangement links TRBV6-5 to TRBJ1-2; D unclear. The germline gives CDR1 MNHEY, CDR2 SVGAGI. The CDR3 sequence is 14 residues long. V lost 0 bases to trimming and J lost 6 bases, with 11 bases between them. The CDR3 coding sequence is TGTGCCAGCAGTTACTCCGGGGTGTCGGATGGCTACACCTTC. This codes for CASSYSGVSDGYTF.

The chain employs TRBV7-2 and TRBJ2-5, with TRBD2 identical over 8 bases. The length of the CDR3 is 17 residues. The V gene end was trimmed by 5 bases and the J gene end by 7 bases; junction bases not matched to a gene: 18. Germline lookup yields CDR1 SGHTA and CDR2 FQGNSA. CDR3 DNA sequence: TGTGCCAGCAGCCGCCGGGTAGCGGGACTCGATCGGGTGACCCAGTACTTC. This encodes CASSRRVAGLDRVTQYF.

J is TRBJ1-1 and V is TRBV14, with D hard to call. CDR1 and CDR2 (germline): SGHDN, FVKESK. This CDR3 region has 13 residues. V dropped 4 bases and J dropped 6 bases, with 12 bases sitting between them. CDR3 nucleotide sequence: TGTGCCAGCAGCCTTCTCCCCGGATCTGAAGCTTTCTTT. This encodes CASSLLPGSEAFF.

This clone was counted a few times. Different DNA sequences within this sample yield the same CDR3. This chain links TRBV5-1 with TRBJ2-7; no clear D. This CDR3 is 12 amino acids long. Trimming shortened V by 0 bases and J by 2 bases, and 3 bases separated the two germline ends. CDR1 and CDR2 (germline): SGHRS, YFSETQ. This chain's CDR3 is CASSLEPYEQYF. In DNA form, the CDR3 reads TGCGCCAGCAGCTTGGAGCCCTACGAGCAGTACTTC.

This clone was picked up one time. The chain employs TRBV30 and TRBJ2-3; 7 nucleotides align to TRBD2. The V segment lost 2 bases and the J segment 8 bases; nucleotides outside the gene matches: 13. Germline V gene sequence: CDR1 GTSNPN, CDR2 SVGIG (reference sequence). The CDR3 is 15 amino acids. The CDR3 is CAWSLTAGYGGTQYF. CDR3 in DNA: TGTGCCTGGAGTCTGACAGCGGGGTATGGGGGTACGCAGTATTTT.

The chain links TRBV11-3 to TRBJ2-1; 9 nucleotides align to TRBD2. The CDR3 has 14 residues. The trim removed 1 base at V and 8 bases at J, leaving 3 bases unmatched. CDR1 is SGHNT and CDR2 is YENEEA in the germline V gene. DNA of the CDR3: TGTGCCAGCAGCTTAGGGCAGCGGGGGGATGAGCAGTTCTTC. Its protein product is CASSLGQRGDEQFF.

The CDR3 DNA is TGTGCCAGCAGTTTAGAAAGGGATTCACCCCTCCACTTT. It is translated as CASSLERDSPLHF. The chain joins TRBV27 to TRBJ1-6, with D uncertain. Between the trimmed V and J ends, which lost 2 bases and 8 bases, there was a span of 7 bases. CDR3 length: 13 residues. Germline V CDR1 and CDR2: MNHEY, SMNVEV (reference sequence).